The clone carrying this T cell receptor beta chain turned up a few times. Its antigen is unknown. Germline V CDR1 and CDR2: ENHRY, SYGVKD. CDR3 length: 13 amino acids. After removal of 10 bases from V and 4 bases from J, the junction contained 7 bases not matched to a gene. The use of a sample-barcoded 5' primer and a J-beta primer mix characterized a second PCR of about 7 to 12 cycles. Each TCR beta cDNA got a 12-nucleotide random molecular identifier. TCRdb re-analysed the 5' RACE reads in MiXCR, keeping a single row per CDR3 protein. Of about 510,000 distinct CDR3 sequences in the sample, approximately 26% were seen once. The record originates from a study of blood T cells in healthy people across ages. Notes on the study in general: Donor CMV status was unknown, possibly confounding expanded clonotype changes. Roughly linear age-related decline in beta diversity appeared, significant by age roughly 40.

The same data also contributed to another study, on T cells of mothers and their children.

This TCR came from a boy between 2 and 10 years old in good health. The chain is built from TRBV10-3 and TRBJ2-3; TRBD2 matches 8 bases. The specimen was blood. CDR3 loop: CATATSAADTQYF. The DNA for the CDR3 is TGTGCCACGGCGACTAGCGCCGCAGATACGCAGTATTTT.